The clone carrying this T cell receptor beta chain was seen only a few times. This sample's treatment: roughly 19 received Ad26.COV2.S at low or high dose, single or two shots; roughly 5 received placebo; per-sample allocation not given. Collection of the samples took place on day 63 after the first injection of vaccine or placebo. Looked up from germline, CDR1 is SGDLS and CDR2 is YYNGEE. Trimming took off 2 bases at V and 4 bases at J, with 13 bases between the two ends. This CDR3 has 15 amino acids. This sample was taken from a study of Ad26.COV2.S vaccination and SARS-CoV-2 variants. Data came from immunoSEQ multiplex PCR; TCRdb stores just in-frame clones and leaves some out. The sample has hundreds of thousands of clones; roughly 87% are singletons.

This specimen consisted of peripheral blood, obtained in a trial of Ad26.COV2.S vaccine versus placebo. The clonotype comes from a person between 18 and 59 years old who received the Ad26.COV2.S COVID-19 vaccine or a placebo. This chain connects TRBV9 to TRBJ2-1; perhaps TRBD2 as D (5 bases). The CDR3 is CASSVRGSQYNEQFF. CDR3 nucleotides: TGTGCCAGCAGCGTGAGAGGGTCTCAGTACAATGAGCAGTTCTTC.